This T cell receptor beta chain was obtained from a study of shared clonotypes between healthy human individuals. Donors included only healthy HIV-negative adults lacking recent acute infections or vaccinations. Donors were Caucasian adults residing in Nashville, Tennessee, USA. How the authors handled the data: Filtering differed because ImmunoSEQ produced junction-only sequences that carried no quality scores. The data were produced by immunoSEQ multiplex PCR, yet TCRdb's version contains in-frame clones alone and is incomplete. Clone size and the V and J calls come from that table; the DNA yielded D and trimming. This table has about 480,000 clones, about 79% appearing once. This sequence was found in a woman aged 40 to 50 in good health. Some clones in this sample may be carry-over from other donors' samples. Specimen: PBMCs.

CDR3 region: CASSEGQGPYEQYF. CDR3 nucleotides: TGCGCCAGCAGTGAAGGTCAGGGACCCTACGAGCAGTACTTC. The chain is built from TRBV10-2 and TRBJ2-7, with D possibly called TRBD1 or TRBD2 (5 bases each). The germline gives CDR1 WSHSY, CDR2 SAAADI. Trimming stripped 3 bases from V and 2 bases from J, with 11 bases between. This CDR3 contains 14 residues.